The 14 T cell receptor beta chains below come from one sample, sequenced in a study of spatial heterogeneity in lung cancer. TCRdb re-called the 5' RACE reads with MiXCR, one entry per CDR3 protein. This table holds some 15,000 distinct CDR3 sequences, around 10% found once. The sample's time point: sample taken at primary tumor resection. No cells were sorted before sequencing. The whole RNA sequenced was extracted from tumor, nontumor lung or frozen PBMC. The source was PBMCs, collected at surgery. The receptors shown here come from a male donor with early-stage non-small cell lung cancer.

The CDR3 DNA sequence: TGTGCCAGCAGTGAAGGATATAGGCCCCTCCACTTT. Translating it yields CASSEGYRPLHF. The gene calls are TRBV6-1 and TRBJ1-6; unclear D gene. Looked up from germline, CDR1 is MNHNS and CDR2 is SASEGT. V lost 1 base and J 13 bases, leaving 8 bases between the germline ends. The CDR3 contains 12 residues.

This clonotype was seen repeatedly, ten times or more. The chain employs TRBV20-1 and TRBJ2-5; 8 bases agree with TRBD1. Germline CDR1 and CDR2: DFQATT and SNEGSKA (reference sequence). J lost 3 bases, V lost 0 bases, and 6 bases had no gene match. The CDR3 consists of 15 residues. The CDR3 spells CSARDRTGLEETQYF. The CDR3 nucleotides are TGCAGTGCTAGAGATCGGACAGGGTTGGAAGAGACCCAGTACTTC.

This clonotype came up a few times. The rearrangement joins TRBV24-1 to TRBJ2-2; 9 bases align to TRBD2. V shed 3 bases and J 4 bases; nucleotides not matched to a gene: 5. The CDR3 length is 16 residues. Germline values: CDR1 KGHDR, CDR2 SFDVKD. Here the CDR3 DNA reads TGTGCCACCAGTGATGCTAGCGGGAAGTTCACCGGGGAGCTGTTTTTT. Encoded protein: CATSDASGKFTGELFF.

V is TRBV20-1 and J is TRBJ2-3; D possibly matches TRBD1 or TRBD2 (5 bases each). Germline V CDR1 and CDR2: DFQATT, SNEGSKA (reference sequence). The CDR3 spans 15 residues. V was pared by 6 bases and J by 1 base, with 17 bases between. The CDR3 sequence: CSARPGPLRTDTQYF. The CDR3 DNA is TGCAGTGCCCGACCGGGGCCCTTACGCACAGATACGCAGTATTTT.

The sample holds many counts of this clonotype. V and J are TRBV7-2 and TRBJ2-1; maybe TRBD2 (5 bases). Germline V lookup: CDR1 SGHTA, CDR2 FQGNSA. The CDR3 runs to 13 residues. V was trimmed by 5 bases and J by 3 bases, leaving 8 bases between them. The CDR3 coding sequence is TGTGCCAGCAGCCCCGGGGTCTACAATGAGCAGTTCTTC. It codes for CASSPGVYNEQFF.

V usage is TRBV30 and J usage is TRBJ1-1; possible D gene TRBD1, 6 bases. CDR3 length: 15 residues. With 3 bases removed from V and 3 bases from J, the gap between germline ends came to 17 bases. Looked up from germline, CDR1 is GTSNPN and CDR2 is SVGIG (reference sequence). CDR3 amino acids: CAWSDHRAGDTEAFF. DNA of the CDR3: TGTGCCTGGAGCGACCACCGGGCAGGGGACACTGAAGCTTTCTTT. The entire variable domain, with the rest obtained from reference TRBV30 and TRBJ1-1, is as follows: SQTIHQWPATLVQPVGSPLSLECTVEGTSNPNLYWYRQAAGRGLQLLFYSVGIGQISSEVPQNLSASRPQDRQFILSSKKLLLSDSGFYLCAWSDHRAGDTEAFFGQGTRLTVV.

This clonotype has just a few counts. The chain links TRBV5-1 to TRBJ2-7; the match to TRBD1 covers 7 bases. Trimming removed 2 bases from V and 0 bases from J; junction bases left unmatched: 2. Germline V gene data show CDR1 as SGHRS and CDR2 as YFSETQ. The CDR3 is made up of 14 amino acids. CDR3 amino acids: CASSFRGSSYEQYF. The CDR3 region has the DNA TGCGCCAGCAGCTTCAGGGGGAGCTCCTACGAGCAGTACTTC.

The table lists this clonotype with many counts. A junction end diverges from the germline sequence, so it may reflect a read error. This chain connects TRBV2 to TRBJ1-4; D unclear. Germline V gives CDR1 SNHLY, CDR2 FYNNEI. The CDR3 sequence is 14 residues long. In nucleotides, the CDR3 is TGTGCCAGCAGTGAACTGACGACTAATGGAAAACTGTTTTTT. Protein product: CASSELTTNGKLFF.

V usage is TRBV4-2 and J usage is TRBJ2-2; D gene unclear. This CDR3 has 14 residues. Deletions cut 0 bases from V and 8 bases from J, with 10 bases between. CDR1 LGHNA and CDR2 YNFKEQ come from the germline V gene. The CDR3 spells CASSQERRSGELFF. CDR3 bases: TGTGCCAGCAGCCAAGAGAGACGGTCGGGGGAGCTGTTTTTT.

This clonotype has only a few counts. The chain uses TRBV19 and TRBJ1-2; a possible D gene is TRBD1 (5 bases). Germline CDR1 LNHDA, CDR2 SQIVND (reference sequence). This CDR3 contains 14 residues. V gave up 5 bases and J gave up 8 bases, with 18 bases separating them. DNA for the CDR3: TGTGCCAGTAGTGGCCTCAGGGACGCGAGGGGCTACACCTTC. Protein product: CASSGLRDARGYTF.

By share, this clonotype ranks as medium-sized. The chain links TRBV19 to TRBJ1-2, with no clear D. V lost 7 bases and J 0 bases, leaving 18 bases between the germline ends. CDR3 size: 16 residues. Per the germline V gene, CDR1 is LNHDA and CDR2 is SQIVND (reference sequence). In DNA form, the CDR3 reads TGTGCCAGTACCCCAACCCGAAGAAGAGCTAACTATGGCTACACCTTC. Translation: CASTPTRRRANYGYTF.

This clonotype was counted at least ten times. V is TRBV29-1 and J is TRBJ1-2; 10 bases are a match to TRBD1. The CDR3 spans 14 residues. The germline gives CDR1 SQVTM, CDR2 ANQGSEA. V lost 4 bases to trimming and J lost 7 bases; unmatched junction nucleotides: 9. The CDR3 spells CSVADRTGGPGYTF. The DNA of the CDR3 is TGCAGCGTTGCTGACAGGACAGGGGGTCCTGGCTACACCTTC.

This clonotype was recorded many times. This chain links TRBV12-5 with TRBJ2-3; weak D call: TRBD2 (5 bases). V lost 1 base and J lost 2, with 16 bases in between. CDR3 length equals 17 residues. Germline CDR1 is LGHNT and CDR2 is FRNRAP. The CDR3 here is CASGLATTPDYTDTQYF. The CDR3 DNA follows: TGTGCTAGTGGTTTGGCGACAACACCCGACTACACAGATACGCAGTATTTT. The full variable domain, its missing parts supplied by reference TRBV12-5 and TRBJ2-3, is DARVTQTPRHKVTEMGQEVTMRCQPILGHNTVFWYRQTMMQGLELLAYFRNRAPLDDSGMPKDRFSAEMPDATLATLKIQPSEPRDSAVYFCASGLATTPDYTDTQYFGPGTRLTVL.

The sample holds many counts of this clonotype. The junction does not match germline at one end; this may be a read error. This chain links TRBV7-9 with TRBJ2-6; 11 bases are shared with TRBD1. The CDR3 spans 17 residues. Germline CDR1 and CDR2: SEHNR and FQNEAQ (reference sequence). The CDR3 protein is CASGLGTGGSGANVLTF. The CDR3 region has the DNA TGTGCCAGCGGCTTAGGGACAGGGGGCTCTGGGGCCAACGTCCTGACTTTC.